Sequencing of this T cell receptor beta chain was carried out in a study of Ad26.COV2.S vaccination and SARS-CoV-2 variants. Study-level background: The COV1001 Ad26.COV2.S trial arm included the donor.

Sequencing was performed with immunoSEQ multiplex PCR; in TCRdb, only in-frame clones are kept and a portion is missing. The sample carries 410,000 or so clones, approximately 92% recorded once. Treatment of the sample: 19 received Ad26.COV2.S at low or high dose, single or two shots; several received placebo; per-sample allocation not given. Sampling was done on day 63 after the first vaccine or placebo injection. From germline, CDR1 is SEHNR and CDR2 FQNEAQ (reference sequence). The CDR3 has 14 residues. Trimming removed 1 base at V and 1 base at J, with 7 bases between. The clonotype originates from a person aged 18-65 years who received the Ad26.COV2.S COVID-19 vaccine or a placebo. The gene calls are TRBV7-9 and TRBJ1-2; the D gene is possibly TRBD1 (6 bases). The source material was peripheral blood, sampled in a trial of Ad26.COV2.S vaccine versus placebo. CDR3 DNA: TGTGCCAGCAGCTTAGGGGGGCTTAACTATGGCTACACCTTC. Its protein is CASSLGGLNYGYTF.